The 20 T cell receptor beta chains reported below all come from one sample, sequenced in a study of T cell changes during pregnancy in multiple sclerosis. This table comes from immunoSEQ multiplex PCR, and its TCRdb copy is limited to in-frame clones, with some not included. The sample consists of some 60,000 clones, roughly nine tenths of them appearing once. Sequenced here: CD4+ T cells from peripheral blood mononuclear cells, sampled in the third trimester of pregnancy. These receptor sequences come from a female donor with multiple sclerosis, enrolled in a pregnancy study.

The count of this clone is one. This sequence joins TRBV5-1 and TRBJ1-1; D not resolved. The CDR3 is 13 residues long. The V end was cut by 6 bases, the J end by 0 bases, with 9 bases between. Germline loops: CDR1 SGHRS, CDR2 YFSETQ. The DNA for the CDR3 is TGCGCCAGCAAGATAGACATGAACACTGAAGCTTTCTTT. As protein: CASKIDMNTEAFF. Complete variable domain (other parts from reference TRBV5-1 and TRBJ1-1): KAGVTQTPRYLIKTRGQQVTLSCSPISGHRSVSWYQQTPGQGLQFLFEYFSETQRNKGNFPGRFSGRQFSNSRSEMNVSTLELGDSALYLCASKIDMNTEAFFGQGTRLTVV.

The chain has TRBV4-2 and TRBJ1-1; weak D call: TRBD1 (5 bases). This CDR3 region has 19 residues. The V end lost 4 bases, the J end lost 4 bases, and 28 bases lay between the germline ends. Germline CDR1 and CDR2: LGHNA and YNFKEQ. CDR3 DNA sequence: TGTGCCAGCAGCCCATTTTCCATCGATTTGCAGGGTTCGGGCACTGAAGCTTTCTTT. This gives the protein CASSPFSIDLQGSGTEAFF.

The chain uses TRBV6-5 and TRBJ1-2; tentative D call: TRBD1 (5 bases). Germline values: CDR1 MNHEY, CDR2 SVGAGI. The CDR3 loop spans 15 amino acids. The ends were cut back, 6 bases at V and 4 bases at J, with 18 bases in the middle. CDR3 region: CASSRFLGGGYGYTF. In DNA form, the CDR3 reads TGTGCCAGCAGCCGATTCTTGGGGGGTGGCTATGGCTACACCTTC.

This clone was detected only once. The V gene is TRBV5-1, the J gene TRBJ1-2; D is undetermined. This CDR3 has 13 residues. The germline CDR1 and CDR2 sequences are SGHRS and YFSETQ. V shed 3 bases and J shed 1 base, with 7 bases lying between them. CDR3 DNA: TGCGCCAGCAGCTCGCAGGATAACTATGGCTACACCTTC. This encodes CASSSQDNYGYTF.

V usage is TRBV4-3 and J usage is TRBJ1-2; D perhaps matches TRBD1 (6 bases). The CDR3 loop spans 15 amino acids. Trimming took off 3 bases at V and 4 bases at J, with 15 bases between the two ends. Germline V gives CDR1 LGHNA, CDR2 YSLEER. The DNA for the CDR3 is TGCGCCAGCAGCCACGGAGACAGGATTCTCTATGGCTACACCTTC. The encoded protein is CASSHGDRILYGYTF.

This chain connects TRBV4-1 to TRBJ1-2; maybe TRBD1 (6 bases). Germline CDR1 reads MGHRA; CDR2 reads YSYEKL. V was cut by 0 bases and J by 6 bases, with 23 bases left in between. CDR3 length: 18 amino acids. The CDR3 sequence is CASSQDSINRRQVHGYTF. The DNA for the CDR3 is TGCGCCAGCAGCCAAGATTCTATTAACCGGAGACAGGTACATGGCTACACCTTC.

The J gene is TRBJ2-2, the V gene TRBV7-3; D not certain. The V end lost 3 bases, the J end lost 3 bases, and 8 bases lay between the germline ends. Germline V lookup: CDR1 SGHTA, CDR2 FQGTGA. CDR3 length equals 14 residues. This CDR3 reads CASSFSRDTGELFF. The CDR3 DNA sequence: TGTGCCAGCAGCTTTAGCCGGGACACCGGGGAGCTGTTTTTT. Using reference TRBV7-3 and TRBJ2-2 for the parts outside the CDR3, the full variable domain is GAGVSQTPSNKVTEKGKYVELRCDPISGHTALYWYRQSLGQGPEFLIYFQGTGAADDSGLPNDRFFAVRPEGSVSTLKIQRTERGDSAVYLCASSFSRDTGELFFGEGSRLTVL.

The CDR3 coding sequence is TGTGCCAGCAGCGTAGACGGCTACGAGCAGTACTTC. This gives the protein CASSVDGYEQYF. This chain links TRBV9 with TRBJ2-7, with unresolved D. CDR3 length: 12 amino acids. The V end was cut by 0 bases, the J end by 3 bases, with 4 bases between. Per germline, CDR1 SGDLS and CDR2 YYNGEE.

The rearrangement links TRBV11-2 to TRBJ2-6, with 8 bases fitting TRBD1. CDR1 SGHAT and CDR2 FQNNGV come from the germline V gene. CDR3 length: 19 residues. V shed 5 bases, J shed 0 bases, and the junction held 12 bases outside the gene matches. The CDR3 sequence: CASSPRTGPIPSGANVLTF. For the CDR3, the DNA is TGTGCCAGCAGCCCGAGGACAGGGCCAATCCCCTCTGGGGCCAACGTCCTGACTTTC.

The V call is TRBV4-1, the J call TRBJ1-2, with TRBD1 as a possible D gene (6 bases). CDR1 is MGHRA and CDR2 is YSYEKL in the germline V gene. This CDR3 is 19 amino acids long. V was shortened by 0 bases and J by 3 bases, with 23 bases between the two germline ends. CDR3 in amino acids: CASSQDLNRVATKDYGYTF. CDR3 in DNA: TGCGCCAGCAGCCAAGATTTAAACAGGGTAGCGACCAAGGACTATGGCTACACCTTC.

Only one count was recorded for this clone. The chain links TRBV19 to TRBJ2-7; D may be TRBD1 (6 bases). CDR1 and CDR2 (germline): LNHDA, SQIVND (reference sequence). V dropped 3 bases and J dropped 7 bases, with 13 bases sitting between them. The CDR3 consists of 13 residues. In DNA, the CDR3 is TGTGCCAGTAGTATTCTGGGGGCAGGAGAGCAGTACTTC. This translates into CASSILGAGEQYF.

V gene TRBV6-5 combines with J gene TRBJ1-1, with D unclear. CDR3 size: 12 residues. Trimming cost V 2 bases and J 7 bases, with 8 bases left between them. In germline, CDR1 is MNHEY, CDR2 SVGAGI. Here the CDR3 DNA reads TGTGCCAGCAGTTACAATCGGGTTGAAGCTTTCTTT. As protein: CASSYNRVEAFF.

The genes are TRBV6-1 and TRBJ1-3; weak D call: TRBD1 (6 bases). Trimming pared 6 bases from V and 0 bases from J, leaving 12 bases between. Germline CDR1 reads MNHNS; CDR2 reads SASEGT. This CDR3 has 15 amino acids. The CDR3 region is CASSRTANSGNTIYF. As DNA, the CDR3 is TGTGCCAGCAGCCGGACAGCCAACTCTGGAAACACCATATATTTT.

The rearrangement uses TRBV5-1 and TRBJ2-1, with 9 positions matching TRBD2. The CDR3 loop spans 13 amino acids. V lost 0 bases and J lost 16; bases outside the gene matches: 8. Per germline, CDR1 SGHRS and CDR2 YFSETQ. The chain's CDR3 is CASSLEGRGGFFF. The CDR3 DNA reads as TGCGCCAGCAGCTTGGAGGGGCGGGGGGGCTTTTTCTTC.

V usage is TRBV7-2 and J usage is TRBJ2-7; 7 bases are shared with TRBD2. Germline V gene lookup returns CDR1 SGHTA and CDR2 FQGNSA. This CDR3 region has 15 residues. V dropped 2 bases and J dropped 6; count of bases not matched to a gene: 10. CDR3 amino acids: CASSLYGGGNIEQYF. CDR3 coding DNA: TGTGCCAGCAGCTTATATGGGGGGGGAAATATCGAGCAGTACTTC. The complete variable domain, with remaining parts taken from reference TRBV7-2 and TRBJ2-7, reads GAGVSQSPSNKVTEKGKDVELRCDPISGHTALYWYRQSLGQGLEFLIYFQGNSAPDKSGLPSDRFSAERTGGSVSTLTIQRTQQEDSAVYLCASSLYGGGNIEQYFGPGTRLTVT.

The chain uses TRBV18 and TRBJ2-1, with D maybe TRBD2 (6 bases). The V end lost 1 base, the J end lost 7 bases, and 14 bases lay between the germline ends. The V gene's germline CDR1 is KGHSH and CDR2 LQKENI. The CDR3 loop spans 15 amino acids. In DNA form, the CDR3 reads TGTGCCAGCTCACCACAGGGTTTTGGGGGGAATGAGCAGTTCTTC. It yields the protein CASSPQGFGGNEQFF.

This chain connects TRBV6-5 to TRBJ2-2; 8 nucleotides agree with TRBD2. V trimming: 6 bases; J trimming: 3 bases; junction bases outside the gene matches: 6. In germline, CDR1 is MNHEY, CDR2 SVGAGI. CDR3 length equals 15 residues. CDR3 residues: CASSQRESYTGELFF. The CDR3 nucleotides are TGTGCCAGCAGCCAGCGGGAGAGTTACACCGGGGAGCTGTTTTTT.

The gene calls are TRBV27 and TRBJ1-5, with D tentatively TRBD1 (5 bases). Germline V gene data show CDR1 as MNHEY and CDR2 as SMNVEV (reference sequence). The CDR3 contains 14 residues. V lost 5 bases and J lost 7, with 15 bases in between. The CDR3 sequence is CASSGNPGGQPQHF. Here the CDR3 DNA reads TGTGCCAGCAGTGGAAACCCCGGGGGGCAGCCCCAGCATTTT.

The V call is TRBV30, the J call TRBJ1-4; 8 bases align to TRBD1. CDR3 length equals 15 residues. With 2 bases clipped from V and 8 bases from J, the junction kept 10 bases outside the gene matches. Germline assignment: CDR1 GTSNPN and CDR2 SVGIG (reference sequence). CDR3 coding DNA: TGTGCCTGGAGTTTCATTGGACAGGGTTCAGAAAAACTGTTTTTT. Its translation is CAWSFIGQGSEKLFF.

The V gene is TRBV11-2, the J gene TRBJ2-5; D is perhaps TRBD1 (6 bases). CDR1 SGHAT and CDR2 FQNNGV come from the germline V gene. The CDR3 is made up of 15 amino acids. V lost 5 bases and J 5 bases, leaving 18 bases between the germline ends. The CDR3 loop is CASSPRTEFWETQYF. The DNA of the CDR3 is TGTGCCAGCAGCCCACGGACAGAGTTCTGGGAGACCCAGTACTTC. The full variable domain, completed using reference TRBV11-2 and TRBJ2-5, is EAGVAQSPRYKIIEKRQSVAFWCNPISGHATLYWYQQILGQGPKLLIQFQNNGVVDDSQLPKDRFSAERLKGVDSTLKIQPAKLEDSAVYLCASSPRTEFWETQYFGPGTRLLVL.